The clone carrying this TCR beta chain was seen a handful of times. V was clipped by 7 bases and J by 0 bases; unmatched bases: 10. Germline V gives CDR1 SNHLY, CDR2 FYNNEI. CDR3 length: 16 amino acids. The data were obtained in a study of beta chain features in type 1 diabetes. Reverse transcription of all isolated RNA meant that expressed TCRB transcripts were sequenced. The method was immunoSEQ multiplex PCR; TCRdb's version includes in-frame clones alone and lacks a portion of them. The profile shows about 320,000 clones, 14% of them singletons. Only one heparinised blood draw was taken per donor, and its volume averaged around 110 mL.

The chain carries TRBV2 and TRBJ2-7; 9 bases match TRBD2. This sequence originates from a man in his thirties or forties in good health. Sequenced material: central memory CD4+ T cells from blood. The DNA for the CDR3 is TGTGCCAGCAAATATAGGAGCGGGGGGAGCTCCTACGAGCAGTACTTC. This sequence encodes CASKYRSGGSSYEQYF.